The present entry profiles one T cell receptor (beta chain) with its context. Its cognate antigen is unknown. It was at deep level that the assay was run. Sequencing was performed with immunoSEQ multiplex PCR; in TCRdb, only in-frame clones are kept and a portion is missing. This sample has a few million clones, with 90% to 95% found just once. The sample is drawn from a study of shared clonotypes between healthy human individuals. Overall study context: A couple of women and a few men aged 18 to 49 made up the donors. Study-level points and caveats: What limited the represented genetic and exposure-history diversity was the small number of donors.

CD45RO-negative, CCR7-selected cells formed the naive CD8 fraction, which excluded terminally differentiated effector memory CD45RA+ cells. CDR1 is SGHDN, CDR2 FVKESK, per germline. The CDR3 sequence is 15 residues long. J gave up 5 bases and V 4 bases, and 4 bases lay outside the gene matches. The sequencing input was naive CD8+ T cells from PBMCs. V usage is TRBV14 and J usage is TRBJ2-1, with 11 nucleotides matching TRBD2. The sequence was collected from a man younger than 30 in good health. Some clones in this sample may be carry-over from other donors' samples. The CDR3 loop is CASSRDSGRDNEQFF. Here the CDR3 DNA reads TGTGCCAGCAGCCGAGATAGCGGGAGGGACAATGAGCAGTTCTTC.